This T cell receptor beta chain derives from a study of blood T cell repertoires in COVID-19. The assay was immunoSEQ multiplex PCR, and TCRdb's table has in-frame clones only and misses some. The sample shows about 250,000 clones, more than 70% of them seen only once. CDR1 is MNHNS, CDR2 SASEGT, per germline. Between the trimmed V and J ends, which lost 8 bases and 2 bases, there was a span of 16 bases. CDR3 length: 14 amino acids. The receptor's source is a man older than 75 with acute or convalescent COVID-19. This sequence joins TRBV6-1 and TRBJ2-7; D is perhaps TRBD1 (5 bases). Sequenced material: peripheral blood. Written as DNA, the CDR3 is TGTGCCAGCGGTGTTGGGGCGACAACCTACGAGCAGTACTTC. Encoded protein: CASGVGATTYEQYF.